The source of this TCR beta chain is a study of T-cell reconstitution after alpha-beta-depleted transplantation in children. General observations from the study: As was reported, about two months after transplant, alpha-beta T cells came from several hundred expanded graft clones. T-cell counts and diversity at one year following transplant were attributed mainly to newly produced T cells. Day-60 TCRbeta diversity that was high in some patients was derived from surviving recipient T cells and thymic progenitors.

Comment on this clonotype: Its antigen remains unidentified.

For TCRbeta, the library was prepared with unique molecular identifiers. Each CDR3 protein is one row after TCRdb ran MiXCR on the PCR reads. The repertoire holds 45,000 to 50,000 distinct CDR3 sequences, 52% seen once, with around two fifths in the top ten. Trimming cost V 7 bases and J 7 bases; bases outside gene matches: 14. CDR3 length: 15 residues. Germline V gives CDR1 SGHTA, CDR2 FQGNSA. The chain combines TRBV7-2 with TRBJ2-7; 9 nucleotides match TRBD2. The clonotype comes from a boy less than two years old with SCID, due to receive a stem cell transplant. The sample in question was peripheral blood, obtained before TCRalphabeta/CD19-depleted stem cell transplant. For the CDR3, the DNA is TGTGCCAGCACCAAGAGGGCGGGCCTAGCGGGGGAGCAGTACTTC. Protein: CASTKRAGLAGEQYF.